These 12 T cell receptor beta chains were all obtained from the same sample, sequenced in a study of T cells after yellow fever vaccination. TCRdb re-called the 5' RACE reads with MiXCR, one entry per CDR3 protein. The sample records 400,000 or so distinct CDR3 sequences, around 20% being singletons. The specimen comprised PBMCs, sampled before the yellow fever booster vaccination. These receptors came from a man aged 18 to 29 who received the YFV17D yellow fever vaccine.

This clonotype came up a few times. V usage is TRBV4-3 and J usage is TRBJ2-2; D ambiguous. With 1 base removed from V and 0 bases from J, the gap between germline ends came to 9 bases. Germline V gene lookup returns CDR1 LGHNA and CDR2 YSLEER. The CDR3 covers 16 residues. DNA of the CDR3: TGCGCCAGCAGCCAAGGATTAGCTGCGAACACCGGGGAGCTGTTTTTT. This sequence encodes CASSQGLAANTGELFF.

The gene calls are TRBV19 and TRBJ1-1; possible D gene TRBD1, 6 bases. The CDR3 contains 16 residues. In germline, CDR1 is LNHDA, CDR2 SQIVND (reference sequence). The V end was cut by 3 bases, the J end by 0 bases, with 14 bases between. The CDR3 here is CASSISRGTLNTEAFF. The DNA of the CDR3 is TGTGCCAGTAGTATCTCGAGGGGGACCCTGAACACTGAAGCTTTCTTT.

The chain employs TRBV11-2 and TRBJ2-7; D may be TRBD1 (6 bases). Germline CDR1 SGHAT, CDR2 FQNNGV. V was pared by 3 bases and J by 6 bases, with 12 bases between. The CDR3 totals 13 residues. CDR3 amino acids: CASSFWDKGEQYV. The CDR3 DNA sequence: TGTGCCAGCAGCTTCTGGGACAAGGGCGAGCAGTACGTC.

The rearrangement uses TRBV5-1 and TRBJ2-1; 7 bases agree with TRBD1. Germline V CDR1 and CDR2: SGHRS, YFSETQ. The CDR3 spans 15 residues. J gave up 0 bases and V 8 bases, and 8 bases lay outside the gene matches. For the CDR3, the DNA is TGCGCCAGGCCGCCCGAGGGGGCCTCCTACAATGAGCAGTTCTTC. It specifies CARPPEGASYNEQFF.

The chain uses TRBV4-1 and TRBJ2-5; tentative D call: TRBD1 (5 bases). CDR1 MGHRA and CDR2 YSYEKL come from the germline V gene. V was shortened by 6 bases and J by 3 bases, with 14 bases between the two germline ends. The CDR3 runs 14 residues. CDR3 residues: CASSQSIREETQYF. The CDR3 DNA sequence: TGCGCCAGCAGTCAATCGATCAGGGAAGAGACCCAGTACTTC.

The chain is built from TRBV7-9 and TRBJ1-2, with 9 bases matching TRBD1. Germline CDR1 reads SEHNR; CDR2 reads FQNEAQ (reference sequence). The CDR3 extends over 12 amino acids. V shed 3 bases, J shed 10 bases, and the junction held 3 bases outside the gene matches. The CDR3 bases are TGTGCCAGCAGCTTGGGACAGGGCGACTACACCTTC. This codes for CASSLGQGDYTF.

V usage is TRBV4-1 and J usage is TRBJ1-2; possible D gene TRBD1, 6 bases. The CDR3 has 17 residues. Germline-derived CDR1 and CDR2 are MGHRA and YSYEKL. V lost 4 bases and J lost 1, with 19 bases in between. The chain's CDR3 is CASSLEHRAFFNYGYTF. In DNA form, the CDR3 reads TGCGCCAGCAGCCTCGAGCACAGGGCTTTTTTTAACTATGGCTACACCTTC.

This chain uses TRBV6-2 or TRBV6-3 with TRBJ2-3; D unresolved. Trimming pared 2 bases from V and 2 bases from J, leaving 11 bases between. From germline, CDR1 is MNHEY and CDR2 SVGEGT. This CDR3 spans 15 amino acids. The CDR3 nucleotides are TGTGCCAGCAGTTACGCCGACCGTGCCACAGATACGCAGTATTTT. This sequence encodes CASSYADRATDTQYF.

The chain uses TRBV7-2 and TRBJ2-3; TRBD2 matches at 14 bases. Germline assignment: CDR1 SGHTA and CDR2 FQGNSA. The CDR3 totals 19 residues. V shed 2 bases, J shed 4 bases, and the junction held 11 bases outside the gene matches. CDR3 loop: CASSLRSTGLAGEADTQYF. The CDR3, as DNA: TGTGCCAGCAGCTTACGCTCAACGGGACTAGCGGGGGAGGCAGATACGCAGTATTTT.

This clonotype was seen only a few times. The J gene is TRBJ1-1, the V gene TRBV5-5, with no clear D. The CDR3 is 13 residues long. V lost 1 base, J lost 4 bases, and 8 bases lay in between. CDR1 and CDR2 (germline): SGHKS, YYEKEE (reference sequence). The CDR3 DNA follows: TGTGCCAGCAGCTTGTGGGTGGGCACTGAAGCTTTCTTT. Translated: CASSLWVGTEAFF.

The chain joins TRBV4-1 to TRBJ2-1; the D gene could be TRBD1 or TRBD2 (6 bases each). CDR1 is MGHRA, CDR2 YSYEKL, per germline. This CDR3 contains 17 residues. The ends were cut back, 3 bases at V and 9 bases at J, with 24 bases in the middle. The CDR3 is CASSQVEGGFGRREQFF. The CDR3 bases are TGCGCCAGCAGCCAGGTAGAGGGGGGCTTCGGGCGGCGTGAGCAGTTCTTC.

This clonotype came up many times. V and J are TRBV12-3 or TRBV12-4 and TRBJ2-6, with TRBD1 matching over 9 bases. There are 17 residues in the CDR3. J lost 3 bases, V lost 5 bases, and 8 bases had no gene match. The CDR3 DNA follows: TGTGCCAGCAGTCTGACAGGGGGAATAGGTGGGGCCAACGTCCTGACTTTC. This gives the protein CASSLTGGIGGANVLTF.